A selection of T cell receptor beta chains follows, all from one sample in a study of OX40 agonist ivuxolimab in advanced cancers. Assay used: immunoSEQ multiplex PCR; TCRdb lists only in-frame clones, some missing. Here the sample spans 75,000 to 90,000 clones, 91% being singletons. The starting material was CD4+ or CD8+ T cells sorted from blood, obtained in a trial of the OX40 agonist ivuxolimab. The receptors stem from an adult with an advanced solid tumor such as melanoma, head and neck, liver or kidney cancer. CDR3s include the opening cysteine and the closing phenylalanine or tryptophan. The order of the fields is D gene, J gene, clone size, V gene, CDR3 protein, CDR3 DNA. The D gene is left open where the match is weak. Clone size is not always given. Where it is, it says once, few, many or a class for expanded clones.

>NA|TRBJ1-2|NA|TRBV6-5
CASSYSGGRDYGYTF
TGTGCCAGCAGTTACTCGGGGGGGAGAGACTATGGCTACACCTTC
>NA|TRBJ2-5|NA|TRBV14
CASSQEQIHRDLLYQETQYF
TGTGCCAGCAGCCAAGAGCAGATTCACCGGGACTTATTGTACCAAGAGACCCAGTACTTC
>NA|TRBJ1-2|NA|TRBV6-6
CASSYPPTGSYGYTF
TGTGCCAGCAGTTACCCGCCTACAGGTTCCTATGGCTACACCTTC
>TRBD1|TRBJ1-6|NA|TRBV30
CAWRDRGISPLHF
TGTGCCTGGCGGGACAGGGGAATATCACCCCTCCACTTT
>TRBD2|TRBJ2-7|NA|TRBV28
CASSLAGGGYEQYF
TGTGCCAGCAGCCTAGCGGGGGGCGGATACGAGCAGTACTTC
>NA|TRBJ2-2|NA|TRBV5-4
CASSFEGAGELFF
TGTGCCAGCAGTTTTGAGGGAGCCGGGGAGCTGTTTTTT
>NA|TRBJ1-4|NA|TRBV23-1
CASNKHRIEKLFF
TGCGCCAGCAATAAGCACCGCATTGAAAAACTGTTTTTT
>NA|TRBJ1-1|NA|TRBV11-1
CASSVSEAAGYTEAFF
TGTGCCAGCAGCGTTTCGGAGGCAGCGGGGTACACTGAAGCTTTCTTT
>NA|TRBJ1-6|NA|TRBV7-2
CASSLVGRVGSPLHF
TGTGCCAGCAGCTTAGTGGGGAGGGTCGGGTCACCCCTCCACTTT
>NA|TRBJ2-4|once|TRBV19
CASRSPPGNIQYF
TGTGCCAGTCGTTCCCCCCCGGGAAACATTCAGTACTTC
>NA|TRBJ1-5|NA|TRBV5-6
CASSLGGPNQPQHF
TGTGCCAGCAGCTTGGGGGGCCCAAATCAGCCCCAGCATTTT
>NA|TRBJ2-4|NA|TRBV9
CASSVEGGRASDIQYF
TGTGCCAGCAGCGTAGAGGGGGGACGGGCATCGGACATTCAGTACTTC
>NA|TRBJ1-1|NA|TRBV30
CAWSLSTEAFF
TGTGCCTGGAGTCTCAGCACTGAAGCTTTCTTT
>NA|TRBJ2-1|NA|TRBV28
CASSFPGGHEQFF
TGTGCCAGCAGTTTCCCAGGAGGCCATGAGCAGTTCTTC
>NA|TRBJ1-2|NA|TRBV30
CAWSVGGGDGYTF
TGTGCCTGGAGTGTAGGAGGGGGAGATGGCTACACCTTC
>NA|TRBJ1-3|NA|TRBV5-1
CASSLESPGNTIYF
TGCGCCAGCAGCTTGGAGTCACCGGGAAACACCATATATTTT
>TRBD2|TRBJ2-3|NA|TRBV19
CASSLAGGRGSTDTQYF
TGTGCCAGTAGTCTGGCGGGCGGGAGAGGCAGCACAGATACGCAGTATTTT
>NA|TRBJ2-5|few|TRBV27
CASSPNGETQYF
TGTGCCAGCAGCCCCAATGGGGAGACCCAGTACTTC
>NA|TRBJ1-6|NA|TRBV28
CASSLGSSYNSPLHF
TGTGCCAGCAGTTTAGGGAGCTCCTATAATTCACCCCTCCACTTT
>NA|TRBJ2-1|NA|TRBV6-5
CASSPAGYEQFF
TGTGCCAGCAGTCCCGCAGGATATGAGCAGTTCTTC
>NA|TRBJ1-1|once|TRBV6-5
CASSYGGTEAFF
TGTGCCAGCAGTTACGGGGGAACTGAAGCTTTCTTT
>NA|TRBJ2-2|NA|TRBV28
CASSFPGTGNTGELFF
TGTGCCAGCAGTTTCCCCGGGACTGGGAACACCGGGGAGCTGTTTTTT
>NA|TRBJ1-3|NA|TRBV29-1
CSVASGRSGNTIYF
TGCAGCGTTGCCTCGGGGCGAAGCGGAAACACCATATATTTT
>TRBD2|TRBJ2-1|NA|TRBV7-9
CASSLLAGGGNEQFF
TGTGCCAGCAGCCTCCTAGCGGGAGGTGGCAATGAGCAGTTCTTC
>NA|TRBJ2-7|NA|TRBV29-1
CSVYSYEQYF
TGCAGCGTCTATTCCTACGAGCAGTACTTC
>TRBD1|TRBJ1-1|NA|TRBV4-1
CASSQVSVPRGRPDTEAFF
TGCGCCAGCAGCCAAGTTTCGGTGCCGAGGGGGCGCCCCGACACTGAAGCTTTCTTT
>NA|TRBJ2-6|NA|TRBV27
CASSSRSGANVLTF
TGTGCCAGCAGTTCGCGCTCTGGGGCCAACGTCCTGACTTTC
>NA|TRBJ2-7|NA|TRBV6-6
CASSTRARLYEQYF
TGTGCCAGCAGCACTCGGGCCAGACTCTACGAGCAGTACTTC
>TRBD2|TRBJ2-1|NA|TRBV4-1
CASSLLLAGNEQFF
TGCGCCAGCAGCCTCCTTCTAGCGGGAAATGAGCAGTTCTTC
>NA|TRBJ2-1|NA|TRBV30
CAWEIANEQFF
TGTGCCTGGGAGATAGCCAATGAGCAGTTCTTC
>NA|TRBJ1-5|NA|TRBV27
CASSAIGTGNQPQHF
TGTGCCAGCAGTGCTATCGGGACGGGGAATCAGCCCCAGCATTTT
>NA|TRBJ2-7|NA|TRBV7-9
CASSVDPYEQYF
TGTGCCAGCAGCGTTGATCCCTACGAGCAGTACTTC
>NA|TRBJ2-1|few|TRBV18
CASSPDEAGNEQFF
TGTGCCAGCTCACCGGACGAAGCAGGCAATGAGCAGTTCTTC
>TRBD1|TRBJ2-7|NA|TRBV4-1
CASSQDPAGTGVYEQYF
TGCGCCAGCAGCCAAGATCCGGCCGGGACAGGGGTCTACGAGCAGTACTTC
>TRBD2|TRBJ2-7|NA|TRBV30
CAWSGGGSEQYF
TGTGCCTGGAGCGGCGGGGGTAGCGAGCAGTACTTC
>NA|TRBJ2-1|NA|TRBV6-5
CASSYPIGGSNEQFF
TGTGCCAGCAGTTACCCCATTGGGGGAAGCAATGAGCAGTTCTTC
>NA|TRBJ1-5|NA|TRBV27
CASSWDRNQPQHF
TGTGCCAGCAGTTGGGACCGCAATCAGCCCCAGCATTTT
>NA|TRBJ1-2|few|TRBV10-1
CASSADGDSTYGYTF
TGCGCCAGCAGCGCAGACGGAGACTCTACTTATGGCTACACCTTC
>TRBD1|TRBJ1-1|NA|TRBV27
CASSLSRTGGTEAFF
TGTGCCAGCAGTTTATCTAGGACAGGGGGCACTGAAGCTTTCTTT
>NA|TRBJ2-3|NA|TRBV19
CASSLAPSQDTQYF
TGTGCCAGTAGTCTAGCCCCGAGCCAGGATACGCAGTATTTT
>NA|TRBJ2-1|NA|TRBV28
CASSFGSPDEQFF
TGTGCCAGCAGTTTCGGATCCCCCGATGAGCAGTTCTTC
>TRBD1|TRBJ1-6|NA|TRBV30
CAWIPETGGYNSPLHF
TGTGCCTGGATCCCGGAGACAGGGGGCTATAATTCACCCCTCCACTTT
>NA|TRBJ2-3|NA|TRBV9
CASSFNTDTQYF
TGTGCCAGCAGCTTTAACACAGATACGCAGTATTTT
>NA|TRBJ2-7|NA|TRBV30
CAWIGLFGEKYEQYF
TGTGCCTGGATAGGATTGTTCGGGGAAAAGTACGAGCAGTACTTC
>NA|TRBJ1-6|once|TRBV4-1
CASSRTTYNSPLHF
TGCGCCAGCAGCCGAACGACCTATAATTCACCCCTCCACTTT
>NA|TRBJ2-1|NA|TRBV19
CASSLVGEVDEQFF
TGTGCCAGTAGTCTCGTCGGGGAAGTCGATGAGCAGTTCTTC